This passage covers 20 T cell receptor beta chains from one sample sequenced in a study of CD4 and CD8 cells across lung adenocarcinoma regions. A single record per CDR3 protein comes from TCRdb applying MiXCR to the PCR reads. The sample lists around 20,000 distinct CDR3 sequences; 51% were seen once. The sample taken for sequencing was CD8+ T cells from the center of a lung tumor. These receptor sequences come from a female donor with lung adenocarcinoma. The CD4 and CD8 labels of this study may be unreliable.

This clonotype was counted between two and nine times. The chain combines TRBV27 with TRBJ2-5; D remains ambiguous. Trimming removed 3 bases from V and 5 bases from J, with 4 bases in between. This CDR3 is built from 11 residues. Per germline, CDR1 MNHEY and CDR2 SMNVEV (reference sequence). The CDR3 loop reads CASSFRETQYF. DNA of the CDR3: TGTGCCAGCAGTTTCCGGGAGACCCAGTACTTC.

This clonotype was detected a few times. The chain employs TRBV7-6 and TRBJ1-2; D unresolved. This CDR3 has 13 amino acids. The germline V gene encodes CDR1 SGHVS and CDR2 FNYEAQ. V lost 3 bases and J lost 6, with 11 bases in between. Written as DNA, the CDR3 is TGTGCCAGCAGCTTGTACGGCATAGATGGCTACACCTTC. Its protein is CASSLYGIDGYTF. Supplemented by reference TRBV7-6 and TRBJ1-2, the full variable domain reads GAGVSQSPRYKVTKRGQDVALRCDPISGHVSLYWYRQALGQGPEFLTYFNYEAQQDKSGLPNDRFSAERPEGSISTLTIQRTEQRDSAMYRCASSLYGIDGYTFGSGTRLTVV.

A word on this clonotype: Germline and junction disagree at one end, which may indicate a read error. The DNA of the CDR3 is TGTGCCGGGGGAGTTGGGGGCCGTGACACAGAGACGCAGTATTTC. Translated: CAGGVGGRDTETQYF. The gene calls are TRBV10-3 and TRBJ2-3, with D possibly matching TRBD1 (6 bases). Looked up from germline, CDR1 is ENHRY and CDR2 is SYGVKD. The CDR3 length is 15 residues.

V and J are TRBV6-1 and TRBJ2-1; possibly TRBD1 or TRBD2 for D (6 bases each). Germline lookup yields CDR1 MNHNS and CDR2 SASEGT. CDR3 length: 15 amino acids. Between the trimmed V and J ends, which lost 0 bases and 7 bases, there was a span of 13 bases. CDR3: CASSEAQGRWNEQFF. CDR3 sequence (DNA): TGTGCCAGCAGTGAAGCGCAGGGGAGGTGGAATGAGCAGTTCTTC.

This clonotype was observed many times. The genes are TRBV7-3 and TRBJ2-1; D is unclear. CDR3 length: 16 residues. The germline CDR1 and CDR2 sequences are SGHTA and FQGTGA. The ends were cut back, 5 bases at V and 0 bases at J, with 14 bases in the middle. The CDR3 spells CASSQLGRSSYNEQFF. The DNA of the CDR3 is TGTGCCAGCAGCCAGTTGGGCAGGAGCTCCTACAATGAGCAGTTCTTC.

The V call is TRBV6-1, the J call TRBJ2-4, with 8 bases identical to TRBD1. Germline loops: CDR1 MNHNS, CDR2 SASEGT. CDR3 length: 14 residues. The V segment lost 11 bases and the J segment 7 bases; nucleotides outside the gene matches: 13. The CDR3 sequence: CAGTCRAGGNIQYF. CDR3 bases: TGTGCCGGAACCTGTCGAGCAGGGGGCAACATTCAGTACTTC.

The genes are TRBV5-1 and TRBJ2-2; D may be TRBD1 (5 bases). Per germline, CDR1 SGHRS and CDR2 YFSETQ. This CDR3 region has 18 residues. V lost 0 bases and J lost 6, with 21 bases in between. As DNA, the CDR3 is TGCGCCAGCAGCTTGGTAAATATGCAGGGTCCTGGTTCCGGGGAGCTGTTTTTT. It specifies CASSLVNMQGPGSGELFF.

V and J are TRBV6-1 and TRBJ2-6; 7 bases align to TRBD1. The J call may be faulty, since TRBJ2-7 better matches the DNA end. CDR1 is MNHNS and CDR2 is SASEGT in the germline V gene. CDR3 size: 14 residues. The CDR3 nucleotides are TGTGCCAGCAGTGAGACAGGGACGACCTACGAGCAGTACTTC. This translates into CASSETGTTYEQYF.

This chain links TRBV6-1 with TRBJ2-1; 12 bases line up with TRBD2. Germline-derived CDR1 and CDR2 are MNHNS and SASEGT. With V trimmed by 7 bases and J by 7 bases, 11 bases remained unmatched. The CDR3 covers 16 residues. The DNA of the CDR3 is TGTGCCAGCATGCCTAGCGGGGGGGAGATAACAAATGAGCAGTTCTTC. It is translated as CASMPSGGEITNEQFF.

Judged by abundance, this clonotype is medium-sized. The gene calls are TRBV6-1 and TRBJ2-1, with D maybe TRBD1 (6 bases). Germline assignment: CDR1 MNHNS and CDR2 SASEGT. The V gene lost 2 bases and the J gene lost 0 bases, with 8 bases spanning the gap. CDR3 length: 15 amino acids. The DNA for the CDR3 is TGTGCCAGCAGTGAACTAGGGGGCTCCTACAATGAGCAGTTCTTC. Its protein is CASSELGGSYNEQFF.

There are a few counts of this clonotype. V is TRBV15 and J is TRBJ2-3; 8 nucleotides match TRBD2. The ends lost 5 bases at V and 1 base at J; junction bases unmatched: 2. CDR3 length equals 14 residues. Looked up from germline, CDR1 is LNHNV and CDR2 is YYDKDF (reference sequence). The CDR3 here is CATSREGGTDTQYF. In DNA, the CDR3 is TGTGCCACCAGCCGGGAGGGGGGCACAGATACGCAGTATTTT.

This clonotype was seen just once. The chain uses TRBV4-2 and TRBJ2-3; TRBD2 agrees at 13 bases. This CDR3 region has 17 residues. Germline values: CDR1 LGHNA, CDR2 YNFKEQ. The V gene end was trimmed by 0 bases and the J gene end by 4 bases; junction bases not matched to a gene: 4. CDR3: CASSQDQLAGGPDTQYF. The CDR3 nucleotides read TGTGCCAGCAGCCAAGATCAACTAGCGGGAGGGCCAGATACGCAGTATTTT.

This clonotype was seen only a few times. The V gene is TRBV10-2, the J gene TRBJ1-1; D is undetermined. The V end lost 7 bases, the J end lost 4 bases, and 16 bases lay between the germline ends. The CDR3 length is 14 residues. Looked up from germline, CDR1 is WSHSY and CDR2 is SAAADI. The chain's CDR3 is CASTPQGGSTEAFF. The CDR3 bases are TGCGCCAGCACCCCGCAAGGTGGAAGCACTGAAGCTTTCTTT.

The rearrangement uses TRBV6-1 and TRBJ2-1; 7 bases align to TRBD2. Trimming cost V 0 bases and J 6 bases; bases outside gene matches: 2. Germline-derived CDR1 and CDR2 are MNHNS and SASEGT. CDR3 length: 14 amino acids. CDR3 coding DNA: TGTGCCAGCAGTGAAGCGGGGGGGGGCAATGAGCAGTTCTTC. Encoded protein: CASSEAGGGNEQFF.

This clonotype was seen a few times. The chain combines TRBV6-1 with TRBJ2-4, with 10 positions matching TRBD1. Matching the DNA end better, TRBJ2-5 makes the J call doubtful. CDR1 is MNHNS and CDR2 is SASEGT in the germline V gene. The CDR3 runs to 16 residues. The DNA for the CDR3 is TGTGCCAGCAGTGAAGGACAGGGGGCGTCGGGAGAGACCCAGTACTTC. Amino acid sequence: CASSEGQGASGETQYF.

This clonotype was recorded once. The V gene is TRBV7-2, the J gene TRBJ2-4; D may correspond to TRBD1 or TRBD2 (5 bases each). The end of the DNA is better explained by TRBJ2-3, so the J call may be wrong. Germline-derived CDR1 and CDR2 are SGHTA and FQGNSA. The CDR3 loop spans 20 amino acids. CDR3 sequence: CASSFAGGVWGSSAKDTQYF. CDR3 coding DNA: TGTGCCAGCAGCTTTGCGGGCGGCGTCTGGGGGTCGTCAGCCAAAGATACGCAGTATTTT.

V is TRBV5-1 and J is TRBJ2-4; TRBD1 is a possible D gene (6 bases). The J call may be in error: the DNA end matches TRBJ2-1 better. Germline assignment: CDR1 SGHRS and CDR2 YFSETQ. CDR3 size: 15 residues. CDR3 sequence (DNA): TGCGCCAGCAGCCCCTGGACAGTGGGAAGGAATGAGCAGTTCTTC. Protein: CASSPWTVGRNEQFF.

The chain couples TRBV6-5 to TRBJ2-1; D might be TRBD1 (5 bases). CDR3 length equals 15 residues. Germline values: CDR1 MNHEY, CDR2 SVGAGI. The germline V and J ends were trimmed by 4 bases and 5 bases, with 15 bases remaining between them. The CDR3 DNA follows: TGTGCCAGCAGTTTCTCCAGGGATGGTGACAATGAGCAGTTCTTC. Translating gives CASSFSRDGDNEQFF.

The chain joins TRBV27 to TRBJ2-3, with 11 bases aligning to TRBD2. CDR3 length equals 15 residues. Germline loops: CDR1 MNHEY, CDR2 SMNVEV (reference sequence). After removal of 3 bases from V and 2 bases from J, the junction contained 1 base not matched to a gene. CDR3 coding DNA: TGTGCCAGCAGTTTGGGACTAGCGGACACAGATACGCAGTATTTT. Translation: CASSLGLADTDTQYF.

This clonotype was recorded a few times. The V call is TRBV2, the J call TRBJ2-1, with TRBD1 as a possible D gene (6 bases). Germline V gene lookup returns CDR1 SNHLY and CDR2 FYNNEI. This CDR3 is 16 amino acids long. Between the trimmed V and J ends, which lost 8 bases and 0 bases, there was a span of 17 bases. The CDR3 loop is CASSPRGQSSYNEQFF. In nucleotides, the CDR3 is TGTGCCAGCTCTCCCAGGGGCCAGAGCTCCTACAATGAGCAGTTCTTC.